This T cell receptor beta chain was retrieved from a study of technical replicates of blood from a handful of donors. The V end was cut by 2 bases, the J end by 7 bases, with 15 bases between. The CDR3 consists of 14 residues. Germline V gene data show CDR1 as SGHNT and CDR2 as YYREEE (reference sequence). Using immunoSEQ multiplex PCR, the repertoire was profiled, and TCRdb retains in-frame clones only, with some absent. The data show about 94,000 clones, approximately 94% seen once. The J gene is TRBJ2-5, the V gene TRBV5-4, with a tentative D call TRBD2 (6 bases). Sequenced input: T cells isolated from PBMCs. This receptor was obtained from a human donor in good health. CDR3 sequence: CASSFFTGEGTQYF. The CDR3 coding sequence is TGTGCCAGCAGCTTTTTTACGGGGGAAGGGACCCAGTACTTC.